This T cell receptor (beta chain) is from a study of blood T cell repertoires in COVID-19. Sequenced by immunoSEQ multiplex PCR; TCRdb stores in-frame clones only, minus some. The table has roughly 77,000 clones, over 80% seen once; the top ten hold approximately 6.7%. Losses at the gene ends were 1 base for V and 7 bases for J; bases not matched to a gene: 4. CDR3 length equals 14 residues. Germline V gives CDR1 GTSNPN, CDR2 SVGIG (reference sequence). This TCR was recovered from a woman older than 75 with active COVID-19. The rearrangement links TRBV30 to TRBJ1-6; TRBD1 matches 7 bases. The specimen was peripheral blood. In DNA form, the CDR3 reads TGTGCCTGGAGTGCGGGGACAGAAAATTCACCCCTCCACTTT. This sequence encodes CAWSAGTENSPLHF.